This TCR beta chain was retrieved from a study of blood T cell repertoires in COVID-19. Study summary: Samples came from the United States, Italy and Spain, spanning acute and convalescent COVID-19.

V lost 5 bases to trimming and J lost 13 bases; unmatched junction nucleotides: 10. Looked up from germline, CDR1 is KGHSH and CDR2 is LQKENI. This CDR3 contains 13 residues. Libraries were prepared by immunoSEQ multiplex PCR; TCRdb keeps only in-frame clonotypes and omits some of them. The table shows some 380,000 clones, with 70% to 85% occurring only once. This sequence joins TRBV18 and TRBJ1-4, with 7 bases identical to TRBD1. The source of this sequence is a human donor with acute or convalescent COVID-19. The donor label of this sample is uncertain. The sequencing input was peripheral blood. CDR3 coding DNA: TGTGCCAGCTCATACAATACAGGGGACGGACTGTTTTTT. Its protein product is CASSYNTGDGLFF.